The present entry profiles one TCR beta chain with its context. Its cognate antigen has yet to be identified. Base quality data are lacking; no much larger clone is found one base away. The sample comes from a study of T cells after yellow fever vaccination (dated by TCRdb to the late 2010s). With regard to the full study: The SMART-Seq v4 Ultra Low Input RNA kit was used to prepare libraries from fractions with low cell numbers. The cohort comprised two healthy male donors, one aged 18 to 30 and one aged 30 to 39 years. Blood was collected at multiple timepoints before and after primary and secondary immunization, and bulk PBMC replicates and cell subsets were isolated. Bulk TCR alpha and beta repertoires were sequenced longitudinally to track T-cell clones before and after primary and booster YFV17D yellow fever vaccination. The paper as a whole reports these results and caveats: After the booster, most of the clones that had expanded following primary vaccination were detected again (almost 98% of CD4 and around 90% of CD8), which suggests that memory was broadly maintained. Because abundant contaminating clonotypes from the bulk population could be contained in FACS-sorted repertoires, computational filtering was required. The study included only a couple of donors, which limits how far the findings can be generalized. A small share of clonotypes was detected in both CD4 and CD8 compartments, with the overlap likely arising from convergent recombination. Compared with the primary T-cell response, the secondary T-cell response was weaker but faster, peaking on day 5 rather than day 15.

TCR cDNA was made using 5'RACE template switching, a step that added a universal primer site and unique molecular identifiers. Priming for cDNA synthesis came from both the TCR alpha and TCR beta constant segments. Libraries were amplified in two PCR steps, with sample barcodes and sequencing adapters added in the second step. Sequencing of libraries was done on Illumina HiSeq 2500 (2x100 bp) or NovaSeq (2x150 bp). Processing in the source paper ran as follows. MIGEC handled demultiplexing of reads and collapsing into UMI consensus sequences, while MiXCR performed V(D)J alignment. Clonotypes responding to the vaccine were identified with edgeR on replicate PBMC samples, with the criteria of FDR below 0.01 and a log2 fold change above 5 up to day 15. Bulk clonotypes were assigned CD4 or CD8 identity according to which sequenced CD4 or CD8 repertoire held them at higher abundance. The public reads were quality trimmed at Q25 with fastp and then assembled into clones with MiXCR by TCRdb, keeping productive beta chains. CDR3 protein sequences are deduplicated, and each keeps its most common genes and DNA. V and J calls and clone size were set by TCRdb, not the authors. In this sample the table shows 350,000 or so distinct CDR3 sequences, 7% to 9% of which occur a single time. Around 17% of the sample goes to the ten largest clones.

Sample treatment or condition, as interpreted from the label and publication: live attenuated yellow fever vaccine strain. At each blood-draw timepoint, two biological replicates of bulk PBMCs were collected. PBMCs were isolated from peripheral blood using a standard Ficoll-Paque protocol. RNA was extracted with TriZol from bulk PBMCs, CD4 and CD8 fractions, and dextramer-positive and dextramer-negative fractions. The junction shows trimming of 1 base on V and 4 bases on J, and the gene matches do not reach 3 bases of it. From the germline V gene (reference sequence), CDR1 is LNHNV and CDR2 is YYDKDF. From cysteine to phenylalanine, the CDR3 is 15 amino acids long. Solely the CDR3 DNA is kept, with 45 bases framed from the first base.

This sequence uses TRBV15 and TRBJ1-1; the junction holds 10 bases that match TRBD1. This specimen consisted of PBMCs, obtained about 49 days after the first yellow fever vaccination. This TCR derives from a man between 18 and 29 years old who received the YFV17D yellow fever vaccine. CDR3 loop: CATSRGGTGATEAFF. The nucleotide sequence is TGTGCCACCAGCAGAGGCGGGACAGGGGCCACTGAAGCTTTCTTT. The variable domain in full, with residues beyond the CDR3 obtained from the reference TRBV15 and TRBJ1-1 genes, is DAMVIQNPRYQVTQFGKPVTLSCSQTLNHNVMYWYQQKSSQAPKLLFHYYDKDFNNEADTPDNFQSRRPNTSFCFLDIRSPGLGDTAMYLCATSRGGTGATEAFFGQGTRLTVV.